The T cell receptor beta chain described here comes from a study of blood T cells in healthy people across ages. With respect to this clonotype: Its antigen is unidentified. Since a much larger clone is just one base distant, this may be a read error.

Isolation of PBMCs gave at least 6 million cells per sample. Broader study findings: A strong correlation was seen between TCR beta diversity and naive T cell percentage. As age increased, TCR beta diversity per million T cells fell in a roughly linear fashion.

Then a second PCR, running about 6 to 11 cycles, was carried out with a sample-barcoded 5' primer and a J-beta primer mix. All samples gave at least 2.5 million CDR3-containing paired-end reads. Using its own MiXCR run on the 5' RACE reads, TCRdb lists one record per CDR3 protein. The sample lists fewer than 900,000 distinct CDR3 sequences, around 46% seen once, with more than 20% in the top ten. The CDR3 extends over 15 amino acids. CDR1 and CDR2 from the germline V gene are LGHNA and YNFKEQ. Sequencing was performed on blood. The chain recombines TRBV4-2 with TRBJ2-1, with D perhaps TRBD1 (6 bases). This receptor was taken from an older woman in good health. In nucleotides, the CDR3 is TGTGCCAACAGCCAAGACACAGGGACCTACAATGAGCAGTTCTTC. Protein: CANSQDTGTYNEQFF.